Listed below are T cell receptor beta chains from one sample, sequenced in a study of cytomegalovirus exposure and HLA in healthy donors. The data were produced by immunoSEQ multiplex PCR, yet TCRdb's version contains in-frame clones alone and is incomplete. The table includes around 140,000 clones, around 80% detected once. Material for sequencing was PBMCs. Receptors originate from a man aged 40-55 years in good health and CMV-seropositive. Both conserved end residues are part of each CDR3. The D gene is left open where the match is weak. Some rows have no size entry. The others give once, few or many, or a class for an expanded clone.

J gene	clone size	D gene	V gene	CDR3 protein	CDR3 DNA
TRBJ1-1	.	TRBD1	TRBV9	CASSVDVRQGNTEAFF	TGTGCCAGCAGCGTAGATGTCCGACAGGGGAACACTGAAGCTTTCTTT
TRBJ1-2	.	.	TRBV19	CASSIGSGRDGYTF	TGTGCCAGTAGTATAGGTTCAGGGAGGGATGGCTACACCTTC
TRBJ2-3	.	TRBD2	TRBV7-9	CASSRTSGKDTQYF	TGTGCCAGCAGCCGGACTAGCGGGAAGGATACGCAGTATTTT
TRBJ2-5	.	.	TRBV5-1	CASSKLGVQETQYF	TGCGCCAGCAGTAAATTGGGAGTCCAAGAGACCCAGTACTTC
TRBJ2-7	.	.	TRBV27	CASSFGYSYEQYF	TGTGCCAGCAGTTTCGGGTATTCCTACGAGCAGTACTTC
TRBJ2-1	.	TRBD2	TRBV30	CAWALTSALGYEQFF	TGTGCCTGGGCCTTGACTAGCGCCCTTGGGTATGAGCAGTTCTTC
TRBJ2-7	.	.	TRBV18	CASSPSQTPEQYF	TGTGCCAGCTCACCAAGCCAAACCCCCGAGCAGTACTTC
TRBJ1-1	.	.	TRBV7-6	CASSLEVGALNTEAFF	TGTGCCAGCAGCTTAGAAGTAGGGGCACTTAACACTGAAGCTTTCTTT
TRBJ2-1	.	TRBD2	TRBV30	CAWSVPGVAGVGEQFF	TGTGCCTGGAGTGTACCCGGGGTAGCGGGAGTAGGTGAGCAGTTCTTC
TRBJ2-3	few	.	TRBV7-9	CASSLLSDTQYF	TGTGCCAGCAGCTTACTGTCGGATACGCAGTATTTT
TRBJ2-1	.	TRBD2	TRBV14	CASSRGLADYNEQFF	TGTGCCAGCAGCCGAGGACTAGCGGACTACAATGAGCAGTTCTTC
TRBJ2-3	once	TRBD1	TRBV9	CASSLGQHTDTQYF	TGTGCCAGCAGCTTGGGACAGCACACAGATACGCAGTATTTT
TRBJ2-5	.	TRBD2	TRBV9	CASSPDSGSEAQYF	TGTGCCAGCAGCCCGGACAGCGGGAGCGAGGCCCAGTACTTC
TRBJ2-5	.	.	TRBV11-2	CASSLTGNGETQYF	TGTGCCAGCAGCTTAACAGGGAACGGAGAGACCCAGTACTTC
TRBJ2-7	.	.	TRBV13	CASSLGRSYEQYF	TGTGCCAGCAGCTTAGGGAGGTCCTACGAGCAGTACTTC
TRBJ2-2	once	TRBD2	TRBV19	CASNLAALTGELFF	TGTGCCAGTAACCTAGCGGCGCTAACCGGGGAGCTGTTTTTT
TRBJ2-1	.	TRBD2	TRBV6-1	CASSLTSGRDYEQFF	TGTGCCAGCAGTCTAACTAGCGGGAGAGACTATGAGCAGTTCTTC
TRBJ2-7	.	.	TRBV2	CASSVQGITGEQYF	TGTGCCAGCAGTGTGCAGGGAATCACCGGCGAGCAGTACTTC
TRBJ2-7	few	.	TRBV6-1	CASSEWQGIGEQYF	TGTGCCAGCAGTGAATGGCAGGGGATCGGCGAGCAGTACTTC
TRBJ2-5	.	.	TRBV18	CASSRLRGLETQYF	TGTGCCAGCTCACGCCTAAGGGGCCTAGAGACCCAGTACTTC
TRBJ2-1	.	TRBD2	TRBV13	CASSHREGLYNEQFF	TGTGCCAGCAGCCATCGGGAGGGCCTCTACAATGAGCAGTTCTTC
TRBJ2-5	.	TRBD2	TRBV7-2	CASSLGLAPSQETQYF	TGTGCCAGCAGCTTGGGACTAGCCCCAAGCCAAGAGACCCAGTACTTC
TRBJ1-6	.	.	TRBV30	CAWRRGTYNSPLHF	TGTGCCTGGAGAAGGGGGACCTATAATTCACCCCTCCACTTT
TRBJ1-4	few	TRBD1	TRBV27	CASRRTGSEKLFF	TGTGCCAGCAGGAGGACAGGGTCGGAAAAACTGTTTTTT
TRBJ1-5	.	TRBD1	TRBV7-2	CASSFYRQGEYQPQHF	TGTGCCAGCAGCTTCTACCGCCAGGGGGAGTATCAGCCCCAGCATTTT
TRBJ2-2	few	TRBD2	TRBV13	CASSPGLAGGPRSPGELFF	TGTGCCAGCAGCCCCGGACTAGCGGGAGGGCCGAGGTCTCCCGGGGAGCTGTTTTTT
TRBJ1-2	.	.	TRBV29-1	CSAGRTAQGDGYTF	TGCAGCGCCGGCCGGACAGCCCAGGGCGATGGCTACACCTTC
TRBJ2-5	.	.	TRBV25-1	CASSEFGPETQYF	TGTGCCAGCAGTGAATTTGGGCCGGAGACCCAGTACTTC
TRBJ2-2	.	.	TRBV19	CASSIVGLGTGELFF	TGTGCCAGTAGTATAGTGGGGCTGGGCACCGGGGAGCTGTTTTTT